Shown below are 32 T cell receptor beta chains from a single sample sequenced in a study of patients and donors after allogeneic stem cell transplantation. One entry per CDR3 protein results from TCRdb running MiXCR on the RT-PCR reads. Among hundreds of thousands of distinct CDR3 sequences listed, 16% were seen once. The sample taken for sequencing was blood, either unsorted or a sorted T cell fraction (not recorded which). The source of these receptors is a human donor who was either an allogeneic HSCT recipient or a stem cell or donor lymphocyte infusion donor (not recorded which). It is not recorded whose cells these are; they may come from a transplant donor.

The rearrangement links TRBV5-1 to TRBJ2-7; tentatively, D is TRBD1 or TRBD2 (6 bases each). This CDR3 comprises 15 residues. Germline CDR1 is SGHRS and CDR2 is YFSETQ. The germline V and J ends were trimmed by 3 bases and 6 bases, with 19 bases remaining between them. The CDR3 reads CASSSPGAQEGEQYF. DNA for the CDR3: TGCGCCAGCAGCTCCCCGGGGGCCCAGGAGGGCGAGCAGTACTTC. The variable domain in full, with the rest retrieved from reference TRBV5-1 and TRBJ2-7, is KAGVTQTPRYLIKTRGQQVTLSCSPISGHRSVSWYQQTPGQGLQFLFEYFSETQRNKGNFPGRFSGRQFSNSRSEMNVSTLELGDSALYLCASSSPGAQEGEQYFGPGTRLTVT.

V is TRBV6-1 and J is TRBJ1-2; TRBD1 might be the D (6 bases). Germline V gene data show CDR1 as MNHNS and CDR2 as SASEGT. The CDR3 consists of 15 residues. V lost 5 bases and J 4 bases, leaving 17 bases between the germline ends. The CDR3 loop is CASSPRTELPYGYTF. The CDR3 DNA reads TGTGCCAGCAGTCCTCGGACAGAGCTACCCTATGGCTACACCTTC.

There are many counts of this clonotype. V and J are TRBV29-1 and TRBJ1-1; 7 positions match TRBD1. Germline V gene lookup returns CDR1 SQVTM and CDR2 ANQGSEA. The CDR3 totals 13 residues. With V trimmed by 8 bases and J by 7 bases, 13 bases remained unmatched. The CDR3, as DNA: TGCAGCTTTACGCCGACAGGGTATGGTGAAGCTTTCTTT. This translates into CSFTPTGYGEAFF.

This clonotype was detected only a few times. The rearrangement links TRBV12-3 or TRBV12-4 to TRBJ2-7; the D is unclear. V was trimmed by 3 bases and J by 3 bases, leaving 9 bases between them. The CDR3 runs to 13 residues. CDR3 bases: TGTGCCAGCAGTTTTGGCAGTTACTACGAGCAGTACTTC. Its protein product is CASSFGSYYEQYF.

The V gene is TRBV12-3 or TRBV12-4, the J gene TRBJ2-1, with D unresolved. The CDR3 contains 16 residues. The V end lost 3 bases, the J end lost 8 bases, and 20 bases lay between the germline ends. CDR3 region: CASSFKVVSRFHEQFF. The CDR3 coding sequence is TGTGCCAGCAGTTTCAAGGTCGTTTCTAGATTCCATGAGCAGTTCTTC.

The chain employs TRBV7-2 and TRBJ2-3; D unclear. Trimming left V 3 bases short and J 4 bases short, with 17 bases between. The CDR3 has 16 residues. Germline V gene sequence: CDR1 SGHTA, CDR2 FQGNSA. The CDR3: CASSFAKTAYADTQYF. The DNA for the CDR3 is TGTGCCAGCAGCTTCGCAAAGACGGCCTACGCAGATACGCAGTATTTT.

V and J are TRBV5-6 and TRBJ2-7; D may be TRBD2 (7 bases). The ends were cut back, 4 bases at V and 7 bases at J, with 21 bases in the middle. This CDR3 comprises 15 residues. CDR1 and CDR2 (germline): SGHDT, YYEEEE. The CDR3 sequence: CASSPAGGRLREQYF. The CDR3 region has the DNA TGTGCCAGCAGCCCCGCCGGGGGGCGGTTGAGAGAGCAGTACTTC. Looking up the rest from reference TRBV5-6 and TRBJ2-7 gives the full variable domain: DAGVTQSPTHLIKTRGQQVTLRCSPKSGHDTVSWYQQALGQGPQFIFQYYEEEERQRGNFPDRFSGHQFPNYSSELNVNALLLGDSALYLCASSPAGGRLREQYFGPGTRLTVT.

This clonotype showed up just a few times. This CDR3 reads CASSPWTSVRHEQFF. In DNA form, the CDR3 reads TGCGCCAGCAGCCCCTGGACTAGCGTTCGCCATGAGCAGTTCTTC. This chain connects TRBV4-1 to TRBJ2-1, with TRBD2 matching over 9 bases. Per the germline V gene, CDR1 is MGHRA and CDR2 is YSYEKL. With V trimmed by 4 bases and J by 8 bases, 9 bases remained unmatched. The CDR3 extends over 15 amino acids.

The chain recombines TRBV7-9 with TRBJ1-4, with no clear D. V lost 6 bases and J lost 1, with 9 bases in between. Germline loops: CDR1 SEHNR, CDR2 FQNEAQ (reference sequence). CDR3 size: 14 residues. CDR3 DNA: TGTGCCAGCAGGAACGGCGTAACTAATGAAAAACTGTTTTTT. The encoded protein is CASRNGVTNEKLFF.

The chain joins TRBV5-1 to TRBJ2-7; D possibly uses TRBD1 or TRBD2 (5 bases each). CDR1 is SGHRS and CDR2 is YFSETQ in the germline V gene. The CDR3 sequence is 16 residues long. V dropped 2 bases and J dropped 3 bases, with 18 bases sitting between them. The CDR3 is CASSLWGSGSFYEQYF. The CDR3 DNA reads TGCGCCAGCAGCTTATGGGGGAGCGGTAGTTTCTACGAGCAGTACTTC.

This clonotype has just a few counts. This chain joins TRBV9 and TRBJ2-7; D is uncertain. Germline CDR1 is SGDLS and CDR2 is YYNGEE. CDR3 length equals 15 residues. Trimming removed 0 bases from V and 0 bases from J, with 10 bases in between. The CDR3 DNA reads as TGTGCCAGCAGCGTAGATATGGATTTCTCCTACGAGCAGTACTTC. It encodes CASSVDMDFSYEQYF.

The table lists this clonotype with a few counts. This chain uses TRBV7-8 with TRBJ2-5, with 10 nucleotides matching TRBD2. The CDR3 consists of 16 residues. Germline loops: CDR1 SGHVS, CDR2 FQNEAQ. The trim removed 6 bases at V and 3 bases at J, leaving 10 bases unmatched. This CDR3 reads CASSPRGTSDEETQYF. CDR3 DNA sequence: TGTGCCAGCAGTCCGAGAGGGACTAGCGACGAAGAGACCCAGTACTTC.

In this sample, this clonotype turned up a few times. The V call is TRBV5-1, the J call TRBJ1-1, with TRBD1 identical over 10 bases. This CDR3 is built from 14 residues. The V gene end was trimmed by 4 bases and the J gene end by 4 bases; junction bases not matched to a gene: 4. The germline V gene encodes CDR1 SGHRS and CDR2 YFSETQ. CDR3 loop: CASSGRTGGTEAFF. The CDR3 coding sequence is TGCGCCAGCAGCGGCCGGACAGGGGGCACTGAAGCTTTCTTT.

There are a few counts of this clonotype. V usage is TRBV12-3 or TRBV12-4 and J usage is TRBJ1-4, with D unresolved. CDR3 length equals 14 residues. The V gene lost 3 bases and the J gene lost 8 bases, with 13 bases spanning the gap. As DNA, the CDR3 is TGTGCCAGCAGTTTCCCCTCCCGTGTCGAAAAACTGTTTTTT. Amino acids: CASSFPSRVEKLFF.

The V gene is TRBV6-1, the J gene TRBJ2-2; the D is unclear. The CDR3 runs to 13 residues. Trimming took off 11 bases at V and 4 bases at J, with 14 bases between the two ends. Per the germline V gene, CDR1 is MNHNS and CDR2 is SASEGT. CDR3 amino acids: CAALQRATGELFF. CDR3 in DNA: TGTGCCGCCCTCCAACGGGCCACCGGGGAGCTGTTTTTT.

This clonotype has ten or more counts. This rearrangement joins TRBV12-3 or TRBV12-4 to TRBJ1-5; possible D gene TRBD1, 5 bases. The CDR3 runs to 15 residues. V was trimmed by 1 base and J by 2 bases, leaving 9 bases between them. This CDR3 reads CASSLGGSGNQPQHF. CDR3 coding DNA: TGTGCCAGCAGTTTAGGGGGGAGTGGCAATCAGCCCCAGCATTTT.

The chain carries TRBV12-3 or TRBV12-4 and TRBJ2-3; D perhaps matches TRBD2 (6 bases). V lost 5 bases and J lost 4, with 16 bases in between. The CDR3 consists of 15 residues. In DNA form, the CDR3 reads TGTGCCAGCAGTGTCGAAGCGGGTAGGTCAGATACGCAGTATTTT. It specifies CASSVEAGRSDTQYF.

The chain links TRBV9 to TRBJ2-1; 8 bases are shared with TRBD2. The CDR3 has 17 amino acids. V was pared by 0 bases and J by 0 bases, with 5 bases of the junction left unmatched. Germline values: CDR1 SGDLS, CDR2 YYNGEE. CDR3 in amino acids: CASSVEASGSSYNEQFF. The CDR3 bases are TGTGCCAGCAGCGTAGAAGCGAGCGGGAGCTCCTACAATGAGCAGTTCTTC. The full variable domain, with the rest looked up from reference TRBV9 and TRBJ2-1, is DSGVTQTPKHLITATGQRVTLRCSPRSGDLSVYWYQQSLDQGLQFLIQYYNGEERAKGNILERFSAQQFPDLHSELNLSSLELGDSALYFCASSVEASGSSYNEQFFGPGTRLTVL.

This clonotype was seen many times. The chain's CDR3 is CATSATGTASYNEQFF. For the CDR3, the DNA is TGTGCCACCAGTGCCACAGGGACGGCTTCCTACAATGAGCAGTTCTTC. The chain links TRBV24-1 to TRBJ2-1, with a possible D match to TRBD1 (6 bases). Germline-derived CDR1 and CDR2 are KGHDR and SFDVKD. Trimming took off 5 bases at V and 1 base at J, with 14 bases between the two ends. The CDR3 loop spans 16 amino acids.

This clonotype has more than one count but fewer than ten. The chain joins TRBV7-6 to TRBJ2-5, with 7 bases matching TRBD2. Germline V CDR1 and CDR2: SGHVS, FNYEAQ. With V trimmed by 5 bases and J by 1 base, 16 bases remained unmatched. The CDR3 covers 18 residues. The DNA of the CDR3 is TGTGCCAGCAGCCCTGGACTGGGAGGGGTTTGGGGCCAAGAGACCCAGTACTTC. Residues: CASSPGLGGVWGQETQYF.

This clonotype was seen once. The V gene is TRBV11-2, the J gene TRBJ2-3, with D possibly being TRBD2 (6 bases). V was cut by 5 bases and J by 0 bases, with 12 bases left in between. Germline values: CDR1 SGHAT, CDR2 FQNNGV. The CDR3 extends over 15 amino acids. The CDR3 region has the DNA TGTGCCAGCAGCCGGGTCGGGACTAGCACAGATACGCAGTATTTT. It translates to CASSRVGTSTDTQYF.

The chain links TRBV11-1 to TRBJ2-3, with D hard to call. CDR3 length equals 18 residues. V was cut by 4 bases and J by 2 bases, with 22 bases left in between. The germline CDR1 and CDR2 sequences are SGHAT and FQDESV (reference sequence). The CDR3: CASSSPPPRTSPTDTQYF. Written as DNA, the CDR3 is TGTGCCAGCAGCTCCCCCCCTCCCCGGACCTCCCCCACAGATACGCAGTATTTT.

There are a few counts of this clonotype. The rearrangement joins TRBV24-1 to TRBJ1-2; 7 bases are a match to TRBD1. V lost 2 bases, J lost 5 bases, and 1 base stayed unmatched. Germline assignment: CDR1 KGHDR and CDR2 SFDVKD. The CDR3 consists of 13 residues. CDR3 coding DNA: TGTGCCACCAGTGATTCGGGACAGTATGGCTACACCTTC. It is translated as CATSDSGQYGYTF.

This clonotype turned up a few times. The V call is TRBV18, the J call TRBJ2-2; 11 bases map to TRBD2. The CDR3 consists of 17 residues. Trimming took 4 bases from V and 7 from J; bases not matched to a gene: 11. Germline V CDR1 and CDR2: KGHSH, LQKENI. The DNA for the CDR3 is TGTGCCAGCTCACTAGAGCCGGGACTAGCGGCAGACGGGGAGCTGTTTTTT. It encodes CASSLEPGLAADGELFF. Full variable domain (missing parts from reference TRBV18 and TRBJ2-2): NAGVMQNPRHLVRRRGQEARLRCSPMKGHSHVYWYRQLPEEGLKFMVYLQKENIIDESGMPKERFSAEFPKEGPSILRIQQVVRGDSAAYFCASSLEPGLAADGELFFGEGSRLTVL.

This clonotype was seen only a few times. The chain links TRBV28 to TRBJ2-7; the match to TRBD2 covers 9 bases. Germline values: CDR1 MDHEN, CDR2 SYDVKM. J lost 7 bases, V lost 5 bases, and 9 bases had no gene match. The CDR3 sequence is 14 residues long. The CDR3 nucleotides read TGTGCCAGCAGTGATAGCGGGAGACGTGGAGAGCAGTACTTC. As protein: CASSDSGRRGEQYF.

The V gene is TRBV21-1, the J gene TRBJ1-6; the table names TRBD1, a call not compared with the DNA. TRBV21-1 is listed as a pseudogene. CDR3 length: 16 residues. The CDR3 nucleotides are TGTGCCAGCAGCCGACAGGCGAGCTCCTATAATTCACCCCTCCACTTT. This encodes CASSRQASSYNSPLHF.

This chain joins TRBV12-3 or TRBV12-4 and TRBJ2-7; D not resolved. This CDR3 region has 12 residues. V lost 2 bases and J lost 5, with 7 bases in between. In DNA, the CDR3 is TGTGCCAGCAGTTTATCAAGCGACGAGCAGTACTTC. Translation gives CASSLSSDEQYF.

The chain joins TRBV2 to TRBJ2-7; 10 bases are a match to TRBD2. The CDR3 spans 14 residues. Germline loops: CDR1 SNHLY, CDR2 FYNNEI. J gave up 9 bases and V 4 bases, and 9 bases lay outside the gene matches. The CDR3 DNA reads TGTGCCAGCAGTGTCGCTAGCGGGAGCGAGGTGCAGTACTTC. Its protein product is CASSVASGSEVQYF.

This clonotype was counted a few times. The genes are TRBV5-4 and TRBJ2-5; D uncertain. Per the germline V gene, CDR1 is SGHNT and CDR2 is YYREEE (reference sequence). V was pared by 3 bases and J by 0 bases, with 15 bases between. CDR3 length: 16 amino acids. CDR3: CASSSTLVGHQETQYF. The CDR3 bases are TGTGCCAGCAGCTCTACGCTTGTCGGCCACCAAGAGACCCAGTACTTC.

The table lists this clonotype with a few counts. The chain employs TRBV6-5 and TRBJ1-5; D is undetermined. Per the germline V gene, CDR1 is MNHEY and CDR2 is SVGAGI. The CDR3 is 17 amino acids. V lost 2 bases and J 3 bases, leaving 17 bases between the germline ends. In DNA, the CDR3 is TGTGCCAGCAGTTACGACCGAAGCCGGAGGACCAATCAGCCCCAGCATTTT. Translation gives CASSYDRSRRTNQPQHF.

J is TRBJ1-2 and V is TRBV4-1, with D possibly TRBD1 on 5 matching bases. This CDR3 contains 15 residues. Between the trimmed V and J ends, which lost 1 base and 8 bases, there was a span of 17 bases. From germline, CDR1 is MGHRA and CDR2 YSYEKL. CDR3 bases: TGCGCCAGCAGCCAAGCGGGACTCAACTTCGCCGGCTACACCTTC. This encodes CASSQAGLNFAGYTF.

This clonotype occurred a few times. The chain carries TRBV29-1 and TRBJ1-2; D call uncertain. Germline CDR1 reads SQVTM; CDR2 reads ANQGSEA. V was shortened by 1 base and J by 6 bases, with 9 bases between the two germline ends. This CDR3 is 12 amino acids long. This CDR3 reads CSVEGQVDGYTF. CDR3 sequence (DNA): TGCAGCGTTGAAGGGCAGGTAGATGGCTACACCTTC. The full variable domain, rest sourced from reference TRBV29-1 and TRBJ1-2, is SAVISQKPSRDICQRGTSLTIQCQVDSQVTMMFWYRQQPGQSLTLIATANQGSEATYESGFVIDKFPISRPNLTFSTLTVSNMSPEDSSIYLCSVEGQVDGYTFGSGTRLTVV.